This T cell receptor beta chain was sequenced in a study of CD8 T cells in ankylosing spondylitis. Study-wide results and caveats: As reported, disease-linked clones showed significant enrichment in matched ankylosing spondylitis synovial fluid. Previously reported in reactive arthritis synovial fluid and blood were some of the motif variants. Blood from ankylosing spondylitis patients appeared to carry a characteristic eight-variant TCR beta motif.

From the 5' RACE reads, TCRdb called clonotypes with MiXCR, one entry per CDR3 protein. Of about 360,000 distinct CDR3 sequences listed, 20% to 25% are singletons. The V end lost 3 bases, the J end lost 9 bases, and 12 bases lay between the germline ends. Germline CDR1 reads SQVTM; CDR2 reads ANQGSEA. The length of the CDR3 is 11 residues. This clonotype was counted a few times. The antigen is unknown. The chain links TRBV29-1 to TRBJ2-7; no clear D gene. This TCR was sampled from a male donor with ankylosing spondylitis or in good health (not recorded which). The sequenced material came from blood, either unsorted or a sorted T cell fraction (not recorded which). CDR3 DNA sequence: TGCAGCGTTGAGCTACAAGGCGGGCAGTACTTC. This sequence encodes CSVELQGGQYF.